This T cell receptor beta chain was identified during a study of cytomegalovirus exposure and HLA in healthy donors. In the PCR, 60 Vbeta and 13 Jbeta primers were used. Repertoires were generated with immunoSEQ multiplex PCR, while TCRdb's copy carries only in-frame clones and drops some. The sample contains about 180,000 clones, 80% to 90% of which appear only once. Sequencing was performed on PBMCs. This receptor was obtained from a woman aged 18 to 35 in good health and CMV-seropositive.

The CDR3 nucleotides are TGTGCCAGCAGATCGCAGGGGTACGAAAAACTGTTTTTT. It is translated as CASRSQGYEKLFF. The genes are TRBV6-6 and TRBJ1-4, with TRBD1 as a possible D gene (6 bases). The CDR3 length is 13 residues. Germline V gene data show CDR1 as MNHNY and CDR2 as SVGAGI (reference sequence). V was pared by 6 bases and J by 8 bases, with 13 bases between.